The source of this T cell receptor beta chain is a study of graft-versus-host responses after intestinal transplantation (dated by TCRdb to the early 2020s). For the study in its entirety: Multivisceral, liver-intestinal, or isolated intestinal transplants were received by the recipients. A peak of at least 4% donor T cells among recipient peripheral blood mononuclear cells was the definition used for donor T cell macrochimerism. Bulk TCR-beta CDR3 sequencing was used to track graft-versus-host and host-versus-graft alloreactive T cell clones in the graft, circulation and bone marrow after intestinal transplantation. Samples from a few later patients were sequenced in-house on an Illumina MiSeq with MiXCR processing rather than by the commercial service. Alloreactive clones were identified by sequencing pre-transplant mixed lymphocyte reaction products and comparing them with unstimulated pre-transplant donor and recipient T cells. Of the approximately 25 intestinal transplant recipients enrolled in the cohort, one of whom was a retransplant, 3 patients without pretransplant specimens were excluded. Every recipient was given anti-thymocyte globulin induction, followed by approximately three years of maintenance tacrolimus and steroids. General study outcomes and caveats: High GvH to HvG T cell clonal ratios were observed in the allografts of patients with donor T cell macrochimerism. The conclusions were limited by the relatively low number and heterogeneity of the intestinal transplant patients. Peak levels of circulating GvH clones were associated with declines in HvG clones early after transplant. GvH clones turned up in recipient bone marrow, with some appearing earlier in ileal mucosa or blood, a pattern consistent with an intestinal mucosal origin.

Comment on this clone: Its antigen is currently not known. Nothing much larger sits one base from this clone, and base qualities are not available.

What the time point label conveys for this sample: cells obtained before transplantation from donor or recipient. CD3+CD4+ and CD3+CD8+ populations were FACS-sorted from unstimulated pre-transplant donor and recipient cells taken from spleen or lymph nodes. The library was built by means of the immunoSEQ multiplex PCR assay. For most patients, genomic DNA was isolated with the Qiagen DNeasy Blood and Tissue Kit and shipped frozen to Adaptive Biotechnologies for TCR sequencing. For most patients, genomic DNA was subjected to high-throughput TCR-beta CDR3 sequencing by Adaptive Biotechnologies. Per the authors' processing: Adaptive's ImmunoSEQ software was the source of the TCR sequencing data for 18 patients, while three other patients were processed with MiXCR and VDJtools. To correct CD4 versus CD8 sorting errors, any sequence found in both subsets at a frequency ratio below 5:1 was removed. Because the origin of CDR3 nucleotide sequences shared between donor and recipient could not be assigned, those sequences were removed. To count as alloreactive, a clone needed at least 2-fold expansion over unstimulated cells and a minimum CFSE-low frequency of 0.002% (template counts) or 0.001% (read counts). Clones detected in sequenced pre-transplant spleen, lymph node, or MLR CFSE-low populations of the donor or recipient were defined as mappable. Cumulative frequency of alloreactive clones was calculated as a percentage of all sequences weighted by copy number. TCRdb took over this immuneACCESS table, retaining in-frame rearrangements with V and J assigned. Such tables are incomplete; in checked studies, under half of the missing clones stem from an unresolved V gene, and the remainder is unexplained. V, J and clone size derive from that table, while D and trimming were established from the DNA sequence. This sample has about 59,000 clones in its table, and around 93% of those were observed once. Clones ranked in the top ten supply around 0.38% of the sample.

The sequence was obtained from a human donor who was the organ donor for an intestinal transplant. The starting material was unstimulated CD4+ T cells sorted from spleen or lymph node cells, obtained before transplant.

The DNA reads as follows: TGCGCCAGCAGCTTGGTACCACCCGCCTACAATGAGCAGTTCTTC. Translated, it gives CASSLVPPAYNEQFF. Recombination joined TRBV5-1 with TRBJ2-1, with no D gene named confidently. Inclusive of the bounding cysteine and phenylalanine, the CDR3 is 15 residues long. Kept here is only the CDR3 DNA, which spans 45 bases and is read in frame from base 1. The germline V gene specifies SGHRS as CDR1 and YFSETQ as CDR2. Trimming takes 0 bases from V and 2 bases from J, and the germline ends sit 9 bases apart.